This T cell receptor beta chain was retrieved from a study of graft-versus-host responses after intestinal transplantation. Study details: Uniformly, recipients were administered anti-thymocyte globulin induction with subsequent tacrolimus and steroids for two to three years.

This clone has just a few counts. No antigen is known for it. Trimming took 5 bases from V and 6 from J, leaving 7 bases between them. The CDR3 sequence is 12 residues long. Germline CDR1 is SGHVS and CDR2 is FNYEAQ. Assay: immunoSEQ multiplex PCR; the TCRdb copy retains only in-frame clones and omits some. The sample includes approximately 71,000 clones, around 90% of them seen just once. Sequences were derived from unstimulated CD8+ T cells sorted from spleen or lymph node cells, sampled before intestinal transplant. The chain uses TRBV7-6 and TRBJ2-2; no firm D call. This clonotype was obtained from a human donor who received an intestinal transplant. The CDR3 DNA reads as TGTGCCAGCAGCCTATCTTCCGGGGAGCTGTTTTTT. Translation gives CASSLSSGELFF.